The source of this T cell receptor (beta chain) is a study of cytomegalovirus exposure and HLA in healthy donors. Overall study results and limits: The authors listed approximately 160 TCR beta chains as cytomegalovirus-associated.

Concerning this clone: Its antigen is not known. The same CDR3 also results from other DNA sequences found in this sample.

CDR1 and CDR2 (germline): SEHNR, FQNEAQ (reference sequence). The CDR3 runs to 17 residues. V shed 6 bases, J shed 8 bases, and the junction held 14 bases outside the gene matches. Both 60 Vbeta primers and 13 Jbeta primers went into the PCR. TCRdb keeps only in-frame clones here, not all; method: immunoSEQ multiplex PCR. This sample carries about 100,000 clones, about four fifths of them seen once, and the ten largest clones take approximately 4%. Sequencing was carried out using PBMCs. This TCR was sampled from a woman in her 70s in good health and CMV-seropositive. The chain uses TRBV7-9 and TRBJ2-1; TRBD2 matches 12 bases. The CDR3 sequence: CASRPRGLAGGVDEQFF. In DNA, the CDR3 is TGTGCCAGCAGACCTCGTGGGCTAGCGGGAGGGGTGGATGAGCAGTTCTTC.